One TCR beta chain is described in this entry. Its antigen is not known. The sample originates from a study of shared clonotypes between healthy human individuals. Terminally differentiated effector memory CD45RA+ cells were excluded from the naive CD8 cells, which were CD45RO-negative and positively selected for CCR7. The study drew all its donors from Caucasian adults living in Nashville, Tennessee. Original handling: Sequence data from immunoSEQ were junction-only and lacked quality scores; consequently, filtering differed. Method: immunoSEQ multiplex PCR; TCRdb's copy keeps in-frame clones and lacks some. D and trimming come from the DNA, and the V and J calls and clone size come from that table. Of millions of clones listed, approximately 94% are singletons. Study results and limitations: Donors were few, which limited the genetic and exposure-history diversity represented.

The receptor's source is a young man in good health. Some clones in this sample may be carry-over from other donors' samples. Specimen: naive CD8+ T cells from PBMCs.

The CDR3 loop reads CASSYGGYEQYF. CDR3 bases: TGTGCCAGCAGCTACGGGGGCTACGAGCAGTACTTC. This rearrangement joins TRBV5-8 to TRBJ2-7, with D possibly TRBD2 on 6 matching bases. The germline V gene encodes CDR1 SGHTS and CDR2 YDEGEE. The V gene lost 3 bases and the J gene lost 3 bases, with 7 bases spanning the gap. This CDR3 comprises 12 residues.